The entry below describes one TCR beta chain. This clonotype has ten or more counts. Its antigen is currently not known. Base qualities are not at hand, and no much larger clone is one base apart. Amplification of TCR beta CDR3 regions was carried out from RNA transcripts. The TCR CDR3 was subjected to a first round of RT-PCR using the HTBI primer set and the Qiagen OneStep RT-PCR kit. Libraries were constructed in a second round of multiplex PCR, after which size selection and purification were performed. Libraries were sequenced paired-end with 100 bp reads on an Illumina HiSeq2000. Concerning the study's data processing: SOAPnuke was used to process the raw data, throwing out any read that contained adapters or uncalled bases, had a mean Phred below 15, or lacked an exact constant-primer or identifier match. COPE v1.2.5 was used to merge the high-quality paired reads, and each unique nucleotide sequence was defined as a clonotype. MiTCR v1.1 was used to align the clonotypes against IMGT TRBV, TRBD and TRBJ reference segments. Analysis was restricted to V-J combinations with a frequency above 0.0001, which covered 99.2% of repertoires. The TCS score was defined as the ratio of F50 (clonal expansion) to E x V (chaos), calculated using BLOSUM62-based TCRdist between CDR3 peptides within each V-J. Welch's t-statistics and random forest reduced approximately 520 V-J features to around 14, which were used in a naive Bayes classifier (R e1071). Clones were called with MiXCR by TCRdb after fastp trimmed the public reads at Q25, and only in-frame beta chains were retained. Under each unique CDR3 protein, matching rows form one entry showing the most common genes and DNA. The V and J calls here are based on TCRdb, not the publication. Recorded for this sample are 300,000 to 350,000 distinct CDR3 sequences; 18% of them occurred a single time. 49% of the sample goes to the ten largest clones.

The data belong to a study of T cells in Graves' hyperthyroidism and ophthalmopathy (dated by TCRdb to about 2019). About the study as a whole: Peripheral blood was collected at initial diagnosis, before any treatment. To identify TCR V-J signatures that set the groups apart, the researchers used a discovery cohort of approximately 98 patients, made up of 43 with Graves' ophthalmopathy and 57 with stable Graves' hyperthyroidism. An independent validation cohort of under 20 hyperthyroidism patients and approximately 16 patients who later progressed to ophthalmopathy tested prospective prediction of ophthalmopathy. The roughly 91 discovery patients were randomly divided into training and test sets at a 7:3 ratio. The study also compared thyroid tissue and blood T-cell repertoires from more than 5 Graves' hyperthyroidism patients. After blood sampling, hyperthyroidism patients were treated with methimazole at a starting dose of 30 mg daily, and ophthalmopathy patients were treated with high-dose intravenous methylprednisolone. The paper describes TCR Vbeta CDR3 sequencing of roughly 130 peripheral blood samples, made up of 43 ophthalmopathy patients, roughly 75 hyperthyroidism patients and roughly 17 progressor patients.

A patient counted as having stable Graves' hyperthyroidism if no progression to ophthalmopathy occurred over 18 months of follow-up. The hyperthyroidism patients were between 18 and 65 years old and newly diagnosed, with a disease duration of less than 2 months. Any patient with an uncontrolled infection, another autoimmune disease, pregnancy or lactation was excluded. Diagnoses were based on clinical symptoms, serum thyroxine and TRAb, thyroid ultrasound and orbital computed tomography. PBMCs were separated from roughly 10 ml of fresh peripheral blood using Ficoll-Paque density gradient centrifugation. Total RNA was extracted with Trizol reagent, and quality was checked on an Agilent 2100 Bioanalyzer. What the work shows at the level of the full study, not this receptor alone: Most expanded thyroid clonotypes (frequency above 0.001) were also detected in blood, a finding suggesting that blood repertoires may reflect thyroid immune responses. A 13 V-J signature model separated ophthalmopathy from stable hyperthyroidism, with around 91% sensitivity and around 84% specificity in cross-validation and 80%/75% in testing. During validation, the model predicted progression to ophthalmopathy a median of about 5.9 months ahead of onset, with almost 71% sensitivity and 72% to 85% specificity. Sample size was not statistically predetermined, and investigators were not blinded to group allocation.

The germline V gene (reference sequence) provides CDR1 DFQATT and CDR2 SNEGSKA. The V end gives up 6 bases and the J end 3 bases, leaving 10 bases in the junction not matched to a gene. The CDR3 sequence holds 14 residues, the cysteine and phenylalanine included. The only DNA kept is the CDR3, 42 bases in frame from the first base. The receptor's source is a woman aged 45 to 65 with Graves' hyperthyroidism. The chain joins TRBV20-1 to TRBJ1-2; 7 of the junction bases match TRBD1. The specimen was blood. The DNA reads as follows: TGCAGTGCCCTGACCGGGACAGAAGACTATGGCTACACCTTC. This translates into CSALTGTEDYGYTF.